One sample yielded the 12 T cell receptor beta chains listed below, sequenced in a study of blood T cell repertoires in COVID-19. The repertoire was sequenced with immunoSEQ multiplex PCR; TCRdb's copy has only in-frame clones and lacks some. Of 250,000 or so clones listed, about nine tenths are singletons. The sequencing input was peripheral blood. These receptors all stem from a man in his thirties or forties with COVID-19, enrolled during active disease.

This clone appeared once. Other nucleotide sequences in the sample specify the same CDR3. The chain couples TRBV18 to TRBJ1-1; 8 positions agree with TRBD1. This CDR3 contains 15 residues. Germline V CDR1 and CDR2: KGHSH, LQKENI. The ends lost 6 bases at V and 4 bases at J; junction bases unmatched: 10. The CDR3 region is CASSPRQGSSTEAFF. DNA of the CDR3: TGTGCCAGCTCTCCTCGACAGGGGTCATCCACTGAAGCTTTCTTT.

This rearrangement joins TRBV6-5 to TRBJ2-7; the match to TRBD1 covers 7 bases. Germline V CDR1 and CDR2: MNHEY, SVGAGI. The CDR3 has 14 residues. With V trimmed by 3 bases and J by 1 base, 3 bases remained unmatched. For the CDR3, the DNA is TGTGCCAGCAGTTATGGGACAGAGTCCTACGAGCAGTACTTC. Protein sequence: CASSYGTESYEQYF.

The rearrangement joins TRBV21-1 to TRBJ1-4; TRBD1 is the table's D call and was not checked against the DNA. TRBV21-1 is a pseudogene locus. The CDR3 is 18 amino acids. The CDR3 reads CASSKKNRGSDLGEKLFF. CDR3 in DNA: TGTGCCAGCAGCAAAAAAAACAGGGGAAGTGATTTGGGTGAAAAACTGTTTTTT.

CDR3 region: CASSQGFGYTF. The CDR3 bases are TGTGCCAGCAGCCAGGGGTTTGGCTACACCTTC. The chain combines TRBV6-5 with TRBJ1-2; D is perhaps TRBD1 (6 bases). V lost 6 bases, J lost 7 bases, and 9 bases lay in between. Germline lookup yields CDR1 MNHEY and CDR2 SVGAGI. The CDR3 length is 11 residues.

The chain recombines TRBV6-5 with TRBJ2-5, with a weak D call TRBD2 (6 bases). CDR3 size: 14 residues. Trimming removed 6 bases from V and 0 bases from J, with 11 bases in between. Germline CDR1 MNHEY, CDR2 SVGAGI. CDR3 nucleotides: TGTGCCAGCAGGGGGGGTCTGTACCAAGAGACCCAGTACTTC. Amino acids: CASRGGLYQETQYF.

The chain couples TRBV3-1 (or the pseudogene TRBV3-2) to TRBJ1-6; tentatively, D is TRBD1 (5 bases). Germline assignment: CDR1 LGHDT and CDR2 YNNKEL (reference sequence). Trimming removed 4 bases from V and 2 bases from J, with 12 bases in between. This CDR3 comprises 16 residues. CDR3 in amino acids: CASSPFLDTYNSPLHF. The CDR3 DNA reads TGTGCCAGCAGCCCCTTTTTGGACACCTATAATTCACCCCTCCACTTT.

In this sample, this clone turned up once. The chain combines TRBV12-5 with TRBJ1-5, with TRBD1 identical over 11 bases. With V trimmed by 6 bases and J by 0 bases, 7 bases remained unmatched. CDR1 is LGHNT and CDR2 is FRNRAP in the germline V gene. CDR3 size: 17 residues. Written as DNA, the CDR3 is TGTGCTAGTGGACCGGGACAGGGGGAATATAGCAATCAGCCCCAGCATTTT. Its translation is CASGPGQGEYSNQPQHF.

The chain links TRBV5-4 to TRBJ2-5; 11 nucleotides match TRBD2. After removal of 4 bases from V and 11 bases from J, the junction contained 4 bases not matched to a gene. The CDR3 sequence is 12 residues long. The germline V gene has CDR1 SGHNT and CDR2 YYREEE (reference sequence). DNA for the CDR3: TGTGCCAGCAGCAACTCTAGCGGGGGGCAGTACTTC. This encodes CASSNSSGGQYF.

The chain carries TRBV4-1 and TRBJ1-5, with 9 bases fitting TRBD1. Germline CDR1 is MGHRA and CDR2 is YSYEKL. This CDR3 contains 17 residues. V was pared by 1 base and J by 10 bases, with 14 bases of the junction left unmatched. The CDR3 protein is CASSQGWTGAGGGPQHF. CDR3 sequence (DNA): TGCGCCAGCAGCCAAGGTTGGACAGGGGCCGGGGGGGGACCCCAGCATTTT.

The chain combines TRBV14 with TRBJ1-1, with a possible D match to TRBD1 (6 bases). Germline V gene sequence: CDR1 SGHDN, CDR2 FVKESK. The CDR3 has 18 amino acids. V lost 1 base and J lost 1, with 19 bases in between. CDR3 sequence: CASSQVGAGRGRNTEAFF. CDR3 DNA sequence: TGTGCCAGCAGCCAAGTGGGGGCGGGCAGGGGCAGGAACACTGAAGCTTTCTTT.

The CDR3 sequence is CASSGGLAIYEQYF. CDR3 DNA sequence: TGTGCCAGCAGTGGAGGGCTAGCGATTTACGAGCAGTACTTC. The chain couples TRBV2 to TRBJ2-7; a possible D gene is TRBD2 (6 bases). This CDR3 comprises 14 residues. Germline lookup yields CDR1 SNHLY and CDR2 FYNNEI. With 4 bases removed from V and 4 bases from J, the gap between germline ends came to 14 bases.

Comments on this clone: Other DNA sequences from this sample encode an identical CDR3 as well. The chain uses TRBV19 and TRBJ2-7; 8 bases match TRBD2. Germline values: CDR1 LNHDA, CDR2 SQIVND (reference sequence). V lost 3 bases and J lost 3; bases outside the gene matches: 4. The CDR3 loop spans 14 amino acids. The CDR3 sequence: CASSIASGGYEQYF. CDR3 DNA: TGTGCCAGTAGTATCGCGAGCGGGGGCTACGAGCAGTACTTC.